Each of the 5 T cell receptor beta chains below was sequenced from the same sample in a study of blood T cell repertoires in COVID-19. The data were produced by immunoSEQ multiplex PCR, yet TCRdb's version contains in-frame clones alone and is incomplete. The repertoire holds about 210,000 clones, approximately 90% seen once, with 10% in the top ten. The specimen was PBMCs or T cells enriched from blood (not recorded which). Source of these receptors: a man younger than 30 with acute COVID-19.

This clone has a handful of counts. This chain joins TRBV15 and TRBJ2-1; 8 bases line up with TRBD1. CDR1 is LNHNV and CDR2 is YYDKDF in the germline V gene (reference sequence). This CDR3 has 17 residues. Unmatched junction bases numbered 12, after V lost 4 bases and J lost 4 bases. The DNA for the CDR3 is TGTGCCACCAGCATTCTTTTGACAGGGACAGGATACAATGAGCAGTTCTTC. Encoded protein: CATSILLTGTGYNEQFF.

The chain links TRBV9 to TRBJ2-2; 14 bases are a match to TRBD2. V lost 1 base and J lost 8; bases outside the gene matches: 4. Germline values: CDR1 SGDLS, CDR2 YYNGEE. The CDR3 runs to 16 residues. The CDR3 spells CASSVSGTSGRGELFF. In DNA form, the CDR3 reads TGTGCCAGCAGCGTATCCGGGACTAGCGGGAGAGGGGAGCTGTTTTTT.

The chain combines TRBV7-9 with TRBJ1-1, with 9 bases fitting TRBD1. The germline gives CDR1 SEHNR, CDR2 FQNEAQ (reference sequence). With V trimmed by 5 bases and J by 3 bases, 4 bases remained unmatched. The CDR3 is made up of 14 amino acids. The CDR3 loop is CASSGRQGDTEAFF. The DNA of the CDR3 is TGTGCCAGCAGCGGAAGACAGGGGGACACTGAAGCTTTCTTT.

The DNA for the CDR3 is TGTGCCAGCAGCCAGGGGGGCGAGCAGTACTTC. This codes for CASSQGGEQYF. V is TRBV28 and J is TRBJ2-7, with TRBD1 as a possible D gene (7 bases). The ends were cut back, 6 bases at V and 6 bases at J, with 9 bases in the middle. Germline CDR1 and CDR2: MDHEN and SYDVKM. This CDR3 contains 11 residues. The full variable domain, in which reference TRBV28 and TRBJ2-7 provide the parts outside the CDR3, is DVKVTQSSRYLVKRTGEKVFLECVQDMDHENMFWYRQDPGLGLRLIYFSYDVKMKEKGDIPEGYSVSREKKERFSLILESASTNQTSMYLCASSQGGEQYFGPGTRLTVT.

Here the CDR3 reads CASSPGGLAVTYEQYF. CDR3 in DNA: TGTGCCAGCAGTCCAGGTGGACTAGCGGTCACCTACGAGCAGTACTTC. The V call is TRBV28, the J call TRBJ2-7; 10 bases map to TRBD2. The CDR3 totals 16 residues. Germline-derived CDR1 and CDR2 are MDHEN and SYDVKM. Germline trimming cut 5 bases from V and 2 bases from J; bases unmatched to any gene: 9.